Following are 9 T cell receptor beta chains from one sample sequenced in a study of beta chain features in type 1 diabetes. Their specific antigens are unknown. General study points: All four CD4+ subsets from Type 1 diabetes patients carried moderately but significantly shorter TCRB CDR3s.

Of the isolated RNA, all was reverse transcribed, and so the sequenced material was expressed TCRB transcripts. Clones were sequenced by immunoSEQ multiplex PCR, and TCRdb holds only the in-frame ones, with some missing. The repertoire holds 300,000 or so clones, approximately 9.9% seen once, with more than 0.8% in the top ten. The source material was central memory CD4+ T cells from blood. Receptors originate from a young man with type 1 diabetes.

This chain uses TRBV28 with TRBJ1-1, with D possibly TRBD1 on 5 matching bases. CDR3 length: 11 residues. The ends were cut back, 7 bases at V and 3 bases at J, with 6 bases in the middle. Germline V lookup: CDR1 MDHEN, CDR2 SYDVKM. CDR3: CASKGYTEAFF. In nucleotides, the CDR3 is TGTGCCAGCAAGGGGTACACTGAAGCTTTCTTT.

This clone was detected only a few times. The rearrangement joins TRBV6-5 to TRBJ2-1; 15 bases agree with TRBD2. In germline, CDR1 is MNHEY, CDR2 SVGAGI. V was clipped by 6 bases and J by 9 bases; unmatched bases: 6. The CDR3 extends over 15 amino acids. This chain's CDR3 is CASSRTSGGVGEQFF. CDR3 bases: TGTGCCAGCAGCCGGACTAGCGGGGGGGTGGGTGAGCAGTTCTTC.

This sequence joins TRBV5-6 and TRBJ1-2; D gene ambiguous. This CDR3 has 19 amino acids. V shed 0 bases and J shed 3 bases, with 24 bases lying between them. CDR1 SGHDT and CDR2 YYEEEE come from the germline V gene. In DNA form, the CDR3 reads TGTGCCAGCAGCTTGGTCGGTAGGAGGAAGTCCCCGTTAGACTATGGCTACACCTTC. Its protein is CASSLVGRRKSPLDYGYTF.

This clone was found a few times. This chain connects TRBV4-3 to TRBJ2-7; 8 nucleotides line up with TRBD1. J lost 3 bases, V lost 4 bases, and 2 bases had no gene match. The germline CDR1 and CDR2 sequences are LGHNA and YSLEER. The CDR3 is made up of 13 amino acids. The CDR3: CASSRDRGYEQYF. Written as DNA, the CDR3 is TGCGCCAGCAGCCGCGACAGGGGCTACGAGCAGTACTTC.

This clone has a handful of counts. The chain employs TRBV21-1 and TRBJ2-3; TRBD2, as called in the table, went unchecked against the DNA. TRBV21-1 is tagged as a pseudogene. The CDR3 loop spans 13 amino acids. The CDR3 DNA follows: TGTGCCAGCAGCAGGGAGCCCACAGATACGCAGTATTTT. Translated, it gives CASSREPTDTQYF.

This clone was detected a few times. This rearrangement joins TRBV2 to TRBJ1-1, with D unclear. CDR3 size: 15 residues. Germline V lookup: CDR1 SNHLY, CDR2 FYNNEI. Trimming cost V 5 bases and J 4 bases, with 17 bases left between them. The CDR3 nucleotides are TGTGCCAGCAGTTCCCAAGCCGGTGTCCTCACTGAAGCTTTCTTT. This gives the protein CASSSQAGVLTEAFF.

V usage is TRBV7-2 and J usage is TRBJ2-4; a possible D gene is TRBD1 (6 bases). From germline, CDR1 is SGHTA and CDR2 FQGNSA. Trimming removed 3 bases from V and 1 base from J, with 10 bases in between. The CDR3 length is 15 residues. CDR3 protein: CASSLNQGAKNIQYF. The DNA for the CDR3 is TGTGCCAGCAGCTTGAATCAGGGGGCCAAAAACATTCAGTACTTC.

This rearrangement joins TRBV5-6 to TRBJ2-7; unclear D gene. Deletions cut 3 bases from V and 5 bases from J, with 6 bases between. Germline CDR1 SGHDT, CDR2 YYEEEE. CDR3 length: 11 residues. In DNA form, the CDR3 reads TGTGCCAGCAGCTCCTGGGACGAGCAGTACTTC. It yields the protein CASSSWDEQYF.

This clone was seen only a few times. The J gene is TRBJ2-1, the V gene TRBV7-2, with 9 bases lining up with TRBD1. V lost 5 bases, J lost 7 bases, and 9 bases stayed unmatched. The CDR3 length is 15 residues. Germline V CDR1 and CDR2: SGHTA, FQGNSA. The CDR3 protein is CASSQQGAIGNEQFF. The CDR3 DNA is TGTGCCAGCAGCCAACAGGGGGCGATTGGTAATGAGCAGTTCTTC. Looking up the rest from reference TRBV7-2 and TRBJ2-1 gives the full variable domain: GAGVSQSPSNKVTEKGKDVELRCDPISGHTALYWYRQSLGQGLEFLIYFQGNSAPDKSGLPSDRFSAERTGGSVSTLTIQRTQQEDSAVYLCASSQQGAIGNEQFFGPGTRLTVL.